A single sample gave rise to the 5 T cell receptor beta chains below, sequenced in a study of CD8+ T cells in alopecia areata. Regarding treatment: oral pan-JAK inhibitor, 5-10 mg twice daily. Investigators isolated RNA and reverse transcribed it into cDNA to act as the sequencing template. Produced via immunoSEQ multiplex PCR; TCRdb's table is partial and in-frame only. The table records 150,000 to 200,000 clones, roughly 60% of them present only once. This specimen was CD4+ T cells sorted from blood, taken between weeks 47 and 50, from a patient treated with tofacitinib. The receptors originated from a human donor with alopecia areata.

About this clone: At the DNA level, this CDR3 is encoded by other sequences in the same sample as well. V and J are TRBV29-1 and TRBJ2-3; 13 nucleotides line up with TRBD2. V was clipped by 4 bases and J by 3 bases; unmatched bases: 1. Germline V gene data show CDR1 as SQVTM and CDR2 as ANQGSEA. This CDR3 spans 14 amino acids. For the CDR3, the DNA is TGCAGCGTTGGACTAGCGGGGGGAACAGATACGCAGTATTTT. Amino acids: CSVGLAGGTDTQYF.

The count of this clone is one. The CDR3 reads CAWTIGGAGNTIYF. The CDR3 DNA reads as TGTGCCTGGACAATAGGAGGTGCTGGAAACACCATATATTTT. The chain employs TRBV30 and TRBJ1-3; D not resolved. Germline-derived CDR1 and CDR2 are GTSNPN and SVGIG (reference sequence). The CDR3 is 14 amino acids. V was pared by 4 bases and J by 2 bases, with 12 bases between.

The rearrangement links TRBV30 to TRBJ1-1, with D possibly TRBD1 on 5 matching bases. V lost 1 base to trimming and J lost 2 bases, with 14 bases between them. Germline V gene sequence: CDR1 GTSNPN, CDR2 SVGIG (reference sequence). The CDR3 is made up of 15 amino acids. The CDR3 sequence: CAWSAWGGSNTEAFF. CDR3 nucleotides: TGTGCCTGGAGTGCCTGGGGGGGTTCTAACACTGAAGCTTTCTTT.

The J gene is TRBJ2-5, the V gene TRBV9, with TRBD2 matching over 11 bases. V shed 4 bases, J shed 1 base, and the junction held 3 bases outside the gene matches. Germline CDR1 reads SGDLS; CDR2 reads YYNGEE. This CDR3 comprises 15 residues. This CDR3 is CASSFGLAGQETQYF. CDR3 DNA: TGTGCCAGCAGCTTCGGACTAGCGGGCCAAGAGACCCAGTACTTC.

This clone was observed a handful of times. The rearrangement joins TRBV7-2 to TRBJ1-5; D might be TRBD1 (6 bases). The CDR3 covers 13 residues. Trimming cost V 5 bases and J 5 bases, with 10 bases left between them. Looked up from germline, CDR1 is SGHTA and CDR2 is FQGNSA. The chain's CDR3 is CASSNRGDQPQHF. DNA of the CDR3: TGTGCCAGCAGCAATAGGGGGGATCAGCCCCAGCATTTT.